What follows are 8 T cell receptor beta chains derived from one specimen sequenced in a study of persistence of HIV-infected CD4 T cells. These receptors have no identified antigens. Nonspecific anti-CD3/anti-CD28 bead stimulation represents the broad CD4+ T cell repertoire. Sorting selected CD4+ T cells upregulating both CD40 ligand and CD69. Sequencing used immunoSEQ version 4 in survey mode. Using immunoSEQ multiplex PCR, the repertoire was profiled, and TCRdb retains in-frame clones only, with some absent. The sample contains 43,000 or so clones, 80% to 90% of which appear only once. Sequenced here: CD4+ T cells sorted from PBMCs after roughly 18-hour stimulation, sampled from a patient who received antiretroviral therapy. The source is an adult man with HIV who was CMV-seropositive.

This chain joins TRBV27 and TRBJ2-3; D is perhaps TRBD2 (5 bases). Germline lookup yields CDR1 MNHEY and CDR2 SMNVEV (reference sequence). The V end was cut by 4 bases, the J end by 5 bases, with 25 bases between. The CDR3 contains 18 residues. The CDR3 DNA reads TGTGCCAGCAGTTCCCGATTTCTGGCGGGCGTGGGTAGAGATACGCAGTATTTT. It specifies CASSSRFLAGVGRDTQYF.

The rearrangement uses TRBV7-2 and TRBJ2-5, with 8 nucleotides matching TRBD2. The V gene's germline CDR1 is SGHTA and CDR2 FQGNSA. This CDR3 has 13 residues. The trim removed 6 bases at V and 5 bases at J, leaving 5 bases unmatched. The CDR3 spells CASSRGGWETQYF. The CDR3 DNA sequence: TGTGCCAGCAGTCGGGGGGGCTGGGAGACCCAGTACTTC. Filled out from reference TRBV7-2 and TRBJ2-5, the complete variable domain reads GAGVSQSPSNKVTEKGKDVELRCDPISGHTALYWYRQSLGQGLEFLIYFQGNSAPDKSGLPSDRFSAERTGGSVSTLTIQRTQQEDSAVYLCASSRGGWETQYFGPGTRLLVL.

This sequence joins TRBV28 and TRBJ2-7; a weak D match, TRBD2 (7 bases). Germline V gene data show CDR1 as MDHEN and CDR2 as SYDVKM. V was cut by 4 bases and J by 4 bases, with 17 bases left in between. This CDR3 has 15 residues. The CDR3 sequence is CASSSSFGGRYEQYF. DNA of the CDR3: TGTGCCAGCAGTTCCTCATTCGGGGGGCGTTACGAGCAGTACTTC.

The rearrangement links TRBV2 to TRBJ1-2; the D is unclear. Germline CDR1 is SNHLY and CDR2 is FYNNEI. The CDR3 has 15 amino acids. The ends were cut back, 0 bases at V and 4 bases at J, with 12 bases in the middle. The CDR3 sequence is CASSEAQRVGYGYTF. The CDR3 DNA reads as TGTGCCAGCAGTGAAGCGCAGAGGGTAGGCTATGGCTACACCTTC.

The chain couples TRBV18 to TRBJ2-1; 9 bases align to TRBD1. From germline, CDR1 is KGHSH and CDR2 LQKENI. CDR3 size: 14 residues. V was pared by 3 bases and J by 5 bases, with 2 bases of the junction left unmatched. CDR3 in DNA: TGTGCCAGCTCACCGAGGACAGGGGACAATGAGCAGTTCTTC. Its protein is CASSPRTGDNEQFF.

V gene TRBV4-1 combines with J gene TRBJ2-7; 12 bases are a match to TRBD2. The V gene's germline CDR1 is MGHRA and CDR2 YSYEKL. The V segment lost 0 bases and the J segment 7 bases; nucleotides outside the gene matches: 10. The CDR3 runs to 17 residues. The CDR3 region has the DNA TGCGCCAGCAGCCAAGATCGAGCTAGCGGGGGGGCGAATGAGCAGTACTTC. This gives the protein CASSQDRASGGANEQYF.

The rearrangement links TRBV15 to TRBJ2-3; weak D call: TRBD2 (6 bases). The CDR3 contains 17 residues. V was pared by 0 bases and J by 0 bases, with 13 bases between. The germline V gene has CDR1 LNHNV and CDR2 YYDKDF (reference sequence). CDR3 in amino acids: CATSREPGGRSTDTQYF. CDR3 in DNA: TGTGCCACCAGCAGAGAACCCGGGGGTAGGAGCACAGATACGCAGTATTTT.

The chain uses TRBV15 and TRBJ1-2, with 9 bases identical to TRBD1. The germline V gene has CDR1 LNHNV and CDR2 YYDKDF (reference sequence). V trimming: 2 bases; J trimming: 0 bases; junction bases outside the gene matches: 4. The CDR3 spans 16 residues. For the CDR3, the DNA is TGTGCCACCAGCAGATTGGACAGGGGCGCTAACTATGGCTACACCTTC. Encoded protein: CATSRLDRGANYGYTF.